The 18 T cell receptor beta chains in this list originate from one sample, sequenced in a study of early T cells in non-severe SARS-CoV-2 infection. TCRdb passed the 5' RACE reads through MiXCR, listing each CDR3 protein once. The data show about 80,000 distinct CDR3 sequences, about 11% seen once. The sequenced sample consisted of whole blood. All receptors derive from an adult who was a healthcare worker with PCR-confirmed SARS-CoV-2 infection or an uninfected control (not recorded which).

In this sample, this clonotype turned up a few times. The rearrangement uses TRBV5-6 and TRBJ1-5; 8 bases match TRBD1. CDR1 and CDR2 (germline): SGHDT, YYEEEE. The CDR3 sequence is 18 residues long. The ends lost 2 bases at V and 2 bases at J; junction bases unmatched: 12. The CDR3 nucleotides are TGTGCCAGCAGCTTTGCCCGCAGGGGGCAGGTCGGCAATCAGCCCCAGCATTTT. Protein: CASSFARRGQVGNQPQHF.

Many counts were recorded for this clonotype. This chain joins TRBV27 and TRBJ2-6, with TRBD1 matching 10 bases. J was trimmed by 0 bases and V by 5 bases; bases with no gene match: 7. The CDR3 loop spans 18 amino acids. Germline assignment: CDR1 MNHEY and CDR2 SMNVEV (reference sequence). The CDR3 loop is CASSTQTGGHSGANVLTF. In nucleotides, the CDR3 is TGTGCCAGCAGTACTCAGACAGGGGGCCACTCTGGGGCCAACGTCCTGACTTTC. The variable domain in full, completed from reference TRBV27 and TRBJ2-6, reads EAQVTQNPRYLITVTGKKLTVTCSQNMNHEYMSWYRQDPGLGLRQIYYSMNVEVTDKGDVPEGYKVSRKEKRNFPLILESPSPNQTSLYFCASSTQTGGHSGANVLTFGAGSRLTVL.

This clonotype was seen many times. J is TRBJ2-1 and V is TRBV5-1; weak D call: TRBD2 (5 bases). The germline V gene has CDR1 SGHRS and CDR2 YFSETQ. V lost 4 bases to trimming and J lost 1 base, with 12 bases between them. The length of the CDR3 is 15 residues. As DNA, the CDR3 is TGCGCCAGCAGCCCGGAGGTAGGGTCCTACAATGAGCAGTTCTTC. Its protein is CASSPEVGSYNEQFF.

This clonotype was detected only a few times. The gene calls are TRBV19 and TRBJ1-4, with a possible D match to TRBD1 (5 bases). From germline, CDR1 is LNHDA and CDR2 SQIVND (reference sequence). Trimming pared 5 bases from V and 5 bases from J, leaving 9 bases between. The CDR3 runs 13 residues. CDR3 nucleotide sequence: TGTGCCAGTAGTGTGACAGAAAATGAAAAACTGTTTTTT. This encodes CASSVTENEKLFF.

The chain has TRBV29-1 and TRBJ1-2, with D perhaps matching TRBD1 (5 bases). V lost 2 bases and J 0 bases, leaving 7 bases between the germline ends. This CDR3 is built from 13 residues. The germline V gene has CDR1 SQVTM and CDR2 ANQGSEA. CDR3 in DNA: TGCAGCGTTGAACCAGGGCCTAACTATGGCTACACCTTC. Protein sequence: CSVEPGPNYGYTF.

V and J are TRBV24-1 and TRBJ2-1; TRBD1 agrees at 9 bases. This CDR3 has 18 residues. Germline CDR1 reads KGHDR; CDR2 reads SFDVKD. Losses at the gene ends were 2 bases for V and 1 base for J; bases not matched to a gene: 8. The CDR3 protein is CATSDSFSQGASYNEQFF. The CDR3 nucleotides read TGTGCCACCAGTGATTCCTTCTCACAGGGGGCGTCCTACAATGAGCAGTTCTTC.

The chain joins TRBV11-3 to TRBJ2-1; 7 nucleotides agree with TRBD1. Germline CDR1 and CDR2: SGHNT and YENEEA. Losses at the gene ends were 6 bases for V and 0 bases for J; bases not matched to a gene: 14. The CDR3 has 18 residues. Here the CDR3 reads CASSGPTGRVSSYNEQFF. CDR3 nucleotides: TGTGCCAGCAGTGGACCGACAGGGCGCGTAAGCTCCTACAATGAGCAGTTCTTC.

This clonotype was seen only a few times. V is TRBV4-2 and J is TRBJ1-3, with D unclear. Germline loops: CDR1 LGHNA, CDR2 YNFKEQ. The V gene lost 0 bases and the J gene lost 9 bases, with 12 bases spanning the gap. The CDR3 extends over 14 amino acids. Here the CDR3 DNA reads TGTGCCAGCAGCCAAGATAAGCGGATTAGCACCATATATTTT. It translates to CASSQDKRISTIYF.

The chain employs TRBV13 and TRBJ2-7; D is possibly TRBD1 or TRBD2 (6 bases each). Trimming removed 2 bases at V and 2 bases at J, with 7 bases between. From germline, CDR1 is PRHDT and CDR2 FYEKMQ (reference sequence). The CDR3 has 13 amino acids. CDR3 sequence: CASSLRGAYEQYF. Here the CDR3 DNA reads TGTGCCAGCAGCTTAAGGGGGGCCTACGAGCAGTACTTC.

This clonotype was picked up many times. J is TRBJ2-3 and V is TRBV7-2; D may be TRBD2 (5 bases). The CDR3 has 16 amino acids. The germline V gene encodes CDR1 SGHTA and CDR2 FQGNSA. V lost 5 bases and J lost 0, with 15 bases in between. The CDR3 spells CASSPRTYSSTDTQYF. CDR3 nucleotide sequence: TGTGCCAGCAGCCCAAGGACTTATTCTAGCACAGATACGCAGTATTTT.

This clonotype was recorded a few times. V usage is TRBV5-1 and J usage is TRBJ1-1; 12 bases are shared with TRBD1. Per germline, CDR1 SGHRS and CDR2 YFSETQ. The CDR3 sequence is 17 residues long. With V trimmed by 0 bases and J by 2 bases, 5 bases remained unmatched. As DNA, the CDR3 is TGCGCCAGCAGCTTGGAGGGGACAGGGGGCGGAAACACTGAAGCTTTCTTT. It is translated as CASSLEGTGGGNTEAFF.

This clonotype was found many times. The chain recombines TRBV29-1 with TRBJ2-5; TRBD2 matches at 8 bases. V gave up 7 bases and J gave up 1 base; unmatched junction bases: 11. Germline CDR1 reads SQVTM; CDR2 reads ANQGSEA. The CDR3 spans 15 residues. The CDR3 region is CSASSGGGRQETQYF. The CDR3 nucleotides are TGCAGCGCATCCTCGGGGGGGGGCCGCCAAGAGACCCAGTACTTC.

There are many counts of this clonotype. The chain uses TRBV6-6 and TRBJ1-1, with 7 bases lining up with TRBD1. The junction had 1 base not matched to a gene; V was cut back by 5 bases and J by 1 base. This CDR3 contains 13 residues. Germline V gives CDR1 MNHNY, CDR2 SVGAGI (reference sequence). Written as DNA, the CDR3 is TGTGCCAGCAGTCGGACAGGGAACACTGAAGCTTTCTTT. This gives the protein CASSRTGNTEAFF.

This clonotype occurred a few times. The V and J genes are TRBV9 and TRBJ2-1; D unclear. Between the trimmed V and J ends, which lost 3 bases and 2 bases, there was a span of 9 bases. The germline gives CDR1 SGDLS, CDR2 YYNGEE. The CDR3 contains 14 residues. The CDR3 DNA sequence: TGTGCCAGCAGCGACTCCCAGCCCTACAATGAGCAGTTCTTC. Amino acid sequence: CASSDSQPYNEQFF.

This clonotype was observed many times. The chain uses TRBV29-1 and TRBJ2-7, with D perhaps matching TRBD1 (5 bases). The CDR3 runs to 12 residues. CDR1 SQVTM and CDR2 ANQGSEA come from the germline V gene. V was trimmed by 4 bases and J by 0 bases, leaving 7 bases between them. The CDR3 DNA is TGCAGCGTTGGACAGATCTCCTACGAGCAGTACTTC. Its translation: CSVGQISYEQYF.

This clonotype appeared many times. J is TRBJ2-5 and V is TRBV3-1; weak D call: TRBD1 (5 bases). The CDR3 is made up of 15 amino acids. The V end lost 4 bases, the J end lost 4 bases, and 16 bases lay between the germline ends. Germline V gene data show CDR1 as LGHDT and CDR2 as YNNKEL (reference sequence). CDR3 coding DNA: TGTGCCAGCAGCCCGGACACCATCCAGGGAGAGACCCAGTACTTC. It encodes CASSPDTIQGETQYF.

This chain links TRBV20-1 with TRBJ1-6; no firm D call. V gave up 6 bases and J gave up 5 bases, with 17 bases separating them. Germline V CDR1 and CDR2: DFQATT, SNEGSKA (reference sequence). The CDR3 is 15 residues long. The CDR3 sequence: CSAFPLGRNNSPLHF. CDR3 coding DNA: TGCAGTGCCTTCCCGCTAGGGCGTAATAATTCACCCCTCCACTTT.

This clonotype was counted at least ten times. The CDR3 spells CASSVAGQGANEQFF. The CDR3 DNA follows: TGTGCCAGCAGCGTTGCCGGACAGGGGGCAAATGAGCAGTTCTTC. The chain is built from TRBV9 and TRBJ2-1; TRBD1 aligns across 11 bases. The V and J ends lost 2 bases and 7 bases, in that order; junction bases with no gene match: 5. The CDR3 runs 15 residues. CDR1 is SGDLS, CDR2 YYNGEE, per germline.